This is a list of T cell receptor beta chains from one sample in a study of T cell changes during pregnancy in multiple sclerosis. The method was immunoSEQ multiplex PCR; TCRdb's version includes in-frame clones alone and lacks a portion of them. The table lists 100,000 or so clones, approximately 89% of them singletons. This sample comprised peripheral blood, obtained after pregnancy. These receptors all come from a female donor with multiple sclerosis, enrolled in a pregnancy study. Both conserved end residues are part of each CDR3. Fields, in order: CDR3 protein, J gene, clone size, V gene. Clone size is not always given. Where it is, it says once, few, many or a class for expanded clones.

cdr3_aa: CASSFAGTGVLPHGEQYF
j_call: TRBJ2-7
clone_size: -
v_call: TRBV27

cdr3_aa: CASTSRVGDYGYTF
j_call: TRBJ1-2
clone_size: -
v_call: TRBV27

cdr3_aa: CASSPPTGPQPYEQYF
j_call: TRBJ2-7
clone_size: -
v_call: TRBV18

cdr3_aa: CASSDGTGGTEAFF
j_call: TRBJ1-1
clone_size: -
v_call: TRBV10-2

cdr3_aa: CASSYRGNQPQHF
j_call: TRBJ1-5
clone_size: -
v_call: TRBV7-2

cdr3_aa: CASKRAGGPGEQYF
j_call: TRBJ2-7
clone_size: -
v_call: TRBV6-5

cdr3_aa: CASSNRDRGIHEQYF
j_call: TRBJ2-7
clone_size: few
v_call: TRBV25-1

cdr3_aa: CASSIRGQGLSTEAFF
j_call: TRBJ1-1
clone_size: -
v_call: TRBV19

cdr3_aa: CASSERGQGTEAFF
j_call: TRBJ1-1
clone_size: once
v_call: TRBV6-1

cdr3_aa: CASNSYGYTF
j_call: TRBJ1-2
clone_size: -
v_call: TRBV19

cdr3_aa: CASSPQRLVGGNEQFF
j_call: TRBJ2-1
clone_size: -
v_call: TRBV11-2

cdr3_aa: CASSQVGTGVEKLFF
j_call: TRBJ1-4
clone_size: -
v_call: TRBV14

cdr3_aa: CASSLLGQGAIGTEAFF
j_call: TRBJ1-1
clone_size: -
v_call: TRBV14

cdr3_aa: CAWSVPQVREAFF
j_call: TRBJ1-1
clone_size: -
v_call: TRBV30

cdr3_aa: CASSLVTDEQYF
j_call: TRBJ2-7
clone_size: -
v_call: TRBV5-1

cdr3_aa: CASSYQGTSGQETQYF
j_call: TRBJ2-5
clone_size: -
v_call: TRBV6-5

cdr3_aa: CASSLGPSGVNEQFF
j_call: TRBJ2-1
clone_size: -
v_call: TRBV27

cdr3_aa: CAISESVTGYGYTF
j_call: TRBJ1-2
clone_size: -
v_call: TRBV10-3

cdr3_aa: CASSLGRGPSPLHF
j_call: TRBJ1-6
clone_size: -
v_call: TRBV5-6

cdr3_aa: CASSAGLAGSYEQYF
j_call: TRBJ2-7
clone_size: -
v_call: TRBV11-3

cdr3_aa: CASSYNAGLNTEAFF
j_call: TRBJ1-1
clone_size: -
v_call: TRBV6-5

cdr3_aa: CASSHRGQSYEQYF
j_call: TRBJ2-7
clone_size: -
v_call: TRBV13